The 10 T cell receptor beta chains below were found in one sample sequenced in a study of long-term antiretroviral therapy in people with HIV. Sequencing used immunoSEQ v3.0 at survey level. Generated by immunoSEQ multiplex PCR, the TCRdb table keeps only in-frame clones and is missing some. The table lists 20,000 or so clones, around nine tenths of them singletons, with about 11% in the top ten. The source material was unsorted PBMCs, sampled 0.5 years after starting antiretroviral therapy. These receptors were collected from a man aged 40-50 years with HIV.

This chain links TRBV5-5 with TRBJ1-2; 8 bases align to TRBD1. The germline V gene has CDR1 SGHKS and CDR2 YYEKEE (reference sequence). J gave up 8 bases and V 2 bases, and 8 bases lay outside the gene matches. The CDR3 length is 14 residues. CDR3 region: CASSLEQGVFGYTF. Written as DNA, the CDR3 is TGTGCCAGCAGCTTAGAACAGGGGGTCTTCGGCTACACCTTC.

J is TRBJ2-5 and V is TRBV29-1; 8 positions match TRBD1. The ends lost 6 bases at V and 4 bases at J; junction bases unmatched: 10. Germline V lookup: CDR1 SQVTM, CDR2 ANQGSEA. The CDR3 totals 14 residues. In nucleotides, the CDR3 is TGCAGCGTCGTTGGACAGGGTAGAGGAGAGACCCAGTACTTC. Translation gives CSVVGQGRGETQYF.

V and J are TRBV6-5 and TRBJ2-3, with D possibly being TRBD2 (5 bases). This CDR3 region has 13 residues. Germline loops: CDR1 MNHEY, CDR2 SVGAGI. V gave up 6 bases and J gave up 6 bases, with 13 bases separating them. CDR3: CASSRRSKDTQYF. Here the CDR3 DNA reads TGTGCCAGCAGCCGGAGGAGCAAGGATACGCAGTATTTT.

This clone was seen only once. As DNA, the CDR3 is TGTGCCAGCAGCGCCGGGACTAGCGGGGAGGGGGAGACCCAGTACTTC. Protein: CASSAGTSGEGETQYF. This sequence joins TRBV7-9 and TRBJ2-5; 13 bases are shared with TRBD2. Per germline, CDR1 SEHNR and CDR2 FQNEAQ (reference sequence). CDR3 length: 16 residues. Trimming cost V 5 bases and J 5 bases; bases outside gene matches: 8.

The rearrangement links TRBV7-9 to TRBJ2-7; the D gene is possibly TRBD1 (7 bases). The V gene's germline CDR1 is SEHNR and CDR2 FQNEAQ (reference sequence). CDR3 length: 16 amino acids. V was trimmed by 6 bases and J by 1 base, leaving 19 bases between them. The CDR3 region is CASSGGGRGTSYEQYF. The CDR3, as DNA: TGTGCCAGCAGTGGGGGCGGCAGGGGGACTTCCTACGAGCAGTACTTC.

The V gene is TRBV4-3, the J gene TRBJ2-5; 10 nucleotides match TRBD1. Germline V gene data show CDR1 as LGHNA and CDR2 as YSLEER. The V gene end was trimmed by 0 bases and the J gene end by 5 bases; junction bases not matched to a gene: 6. The CDR3 sequence is 16 residues long. Here the CDR3 DNA reads TGCGCCAGCAGCCAAGATGACAGGGGGCGGAGGGAGACCCAGTACTTC. Amino acid sequence: CASSQDDRGRRETQYF.

The chain combines TRBV9 with TRBJ1-1, with 10 bases fitting TRBD1. The CDR3 covers 18 residues. After removal of 2 bases from V and 5 bases from J, the junction contained 15 bases not matched to a gene. From germline, CDR1 is SGDLS and CDR2 YYNGEE. The chain's CDR3 is CASSVHIPGTGEGTEAFF. As DNA, the CDR3 is TGTGCCAGCAGCGTCCATATTCCCGGGACAGGGGAGGGTACTGAAGCTTTCTTT.

The rearrangement links TRBV6-1 to TRBJ2-7; possible D gene TRBD1, 6 bases. Trimming pared 2 bases from V and 0 bases from J, leaving 14 bases between. The CDR3 has 16 amino acids. Per germline, CDR1 MNHNS and CDR2 SASEGT. The CDR3 DNA sequence: TGTGCCAGCAGTGAATACCAGGGGCGTACCTCCTACGAGCAGTACTTC. Protein: CASSEYQGRTSYEQYF.

V is TRBV2 and J is TRBJ1-2; no clear D. CDR1 SNHLY and CDR2 FYNNEI come from the germline V gene. The germline V and J ends were trimmed by 6 bases and 0 bases, with 5 bases remaining between them. The CDR3 contains 12 residues. The CDR3 loop is CASRPTNYGYTF. Written as DNA, the CDR3 is TGTGCCAGCAGGCCGACTAACTATGGCTACACCTTC.

The CDR3 DNA is TGTGCCAGCAGTTACTCGAACAGGGGGAGGCACGAGCAGTACTTC. It specifies CASSYSNRGRHEQYF. The rearrangement uses TRBV6-5 and TRBJ2-7; 8 nucleotides line up with TRBD1. V was clipped by 0 bases and J by 5 bases; unmatched bases: 6. Germline CDR1 reads MNHEY; CDR2 reads SVGAGI. The CDR3 contains 15 residues.